The present entry profiles one TCR beta chain with its context. Its antigen is as yet unknown. Other nucleotide sequences in the sample specify the same CDR3. The CDR3 has 13 amino acids. Germline assignment: CDR1 SGDLS and CDR2 YYNGEE. With 2 bases removed from V and 3 bases from J, the gap between germline ends came to 8 bases. During the collection period, no donor immune events like infections were recorded. The data are from a study of identifying expanded T cells in peripheral blood. Overall study results and limits: Differentially abundant clones: 0.95 to 1.5 between replicates, around 16 at around 14 days, 19 at four. Two-week clone count variance significantly increased as total template count grew.

TCRdb's table, derived via immunoSEQ multiplex PCR, lists solely in-frame clones and lacks some. This sample has about 86,000 clones, with 88% found just once. V and J are TRBV9 and TRBJ1-2; D is perhaps TRBD1 (5 bases). The sequencing input was blood. This receptor was obtained from a person aged 18 to 75 in good health. CDR3 bases: TGTGCCAGCAGCGTTACGGGGGACTATGGCTACACCTTC. Translation: CASSVTGDYGYTF. The whole variable domain, filled in from reference TRBV9 and TRBJ1-2, reads DSGVTQTPKHLITATGQRVTLRCSPRSGDLSVYWYQQSLDQGLQFLIQYYNGEERAKGNILERFSAQQFPDLHSELNLSSLELGDSALYFCASSVTGDYGYTFGSGTRLTVV.